The present TCR beta chain was sequenced within a study of blood T cells in healthy people across ages. With 6 bases removed from V and 6 bases from J, the gap between germline ends came to 11 bases. Germline-derived CDR1 and CDR2 are SQVTM and ANQGSEA. The CDR3 covers 11 residues. This clonotype appeared a few times. Its antigen is still unknown. Findings and limits, study-wide: Across the age range, TCR beta diversity per million T cells fell in a roughly linear way.

It was with a sample-barcoded 5' primer and a J-beta primer mix that a second PCR of roughly 7 to 12 cycles was run. Using its own MiXCR run on the 5' RACE reads, TCRdb lists one record per CDR3 protein. The table has some 690,000 distinct CDR3 sequences, about 20% seen once. This receptor was taken from a man aged 70-80 years in good health. Sequencing was carried out using blood. The chain links TRBV29-1 to TRBJ1-1; D not certain. CDR3 in DNA: TGCAGCGTCGAGGGCATTTCTGAAGCTTTCTTT. Amino acids: CSVEGISEAFF. The entire variable domain, with the rest obtained from reference TRBV29-1 and TRBJ1-1, is as follows: SAVISQKPSRDICQRGTSLTIQCQVDSQVTMMFWYRQQPGQSLTLIATANQGSEATYESGFVIDKFPISRPNLTFSTLTVSNMSPEDSSIYLCSVEGISEAFFGQGTRLTVV.